The 4 T cell receptor beta chains below were found in one sample sequenced in a study of glioma-infiltrating T cells (dated by TCRdb to the mid-2010s). Instrument used: Illumina MiSeq. The iRepertoire nested amplicon-rescue multiplex PCR (arm-PCR) platform was used to amplify TCR alpha and beta CDR3 regions from RNA. TCRdb took the public reads, trimmed them with fastp at Q25, ran MiXCR for clone calling and kept in-frame beta chains. Identical CDR3 protein sequences are pooled into one entry, listed with their most common genes and DNA. In this sample the table shows fewer than 250,000 distinct CDR3 sequences, approximately 30% of which occur a single time. Clones ranked in the top ten supply 20% of the sample. Material: glioma tissue, nonneoplastic brain tissue, or PBMCs (not recorded which). These receptors came from a human donor with low-grade glioma or glioblastoma, undergoing nonglioma brain surgery, or in good health (not recorded which).

The CDR3 DNA follows: TGTGCCAGTAGTCAGATGTCCGGAAACACCTACAATGAGCAGTTCTTC. Encoded protein: CASSQMSGNTYNEQFF. The chain joins TRBV19 to TRBJ2-1, with D uncertain. The CDR3 loop spans 16 amino acids. Trimming cost V 5 bases and J 2 bases, with 16 bases left between them. Germline values: CDR1 LNHDA, CDR2 SQIVND (reference sequence). Supplemented by reference TRBV19 and TRBJ2-1, the full variable domain reads DGGITQSPKYLFRKEGQNVTLSCEQNLNHDAMYWYRQDPGQGLRLIYYSQIVNDFQKGDIAEGYSVSREKKESFPLTVTSAQKNPTAFYLCASSQMSGNTYNEQFFGPGTRLTVL.

This clonotype was detected ten times or more. This rearrangement joins TRBV27 to TRBJ2-3; the match to TRBD2 covers 11 bases. The trim removed 4 bases at V and 5 bases at J, leaving 14 bases unmatched. Germline CDR1 reads MNHEY; CDR2 reads SMNVEV (reference sequence). The CDR3 runs to 18 residues. Here the CDR3 reads CASSSTAPTSGMVDTQYF. As DNA, the CDR3 is TGTGCCAGCAGTTCCACCGCCCCGACTAGCGGGATGGTAGATACGCAGTATTTT.

The V call is TRBV6-1, the J call TRBJ1-3; tentative D call: TRBD1 (5 bases). The germline V gene encodes CDR1 MNHNS and CDR2 SASEGT. Trimming removed 10 bases from V and 4 bases from J, with 17 bases in between. CDR3 length: 14 amino acids. The CDR3 loop reads CAISYSGPGNTIYF. The CDR3 DNA sequence: TGTGCCATTAGTTATTCGGGACCAGGAAACACCATATATTTT.

This clonotype was recorded at least ten times. The chain recombines TRBV20-1 with TRBJ2-3; 12 positions match TRBD2. V was clipped by 7 bases and J by 5 bases; unmatched bases: 10. In germline, CDR1 is DFQATT, CDR2 SNEGSKA (reference sequence). The CDR3 loop spans 15 amino acids. CDR3 sequence: CSGDRLAGVKDTQYF. The CDR3, as DNA: TGCAGTGGGGACAGACTAGCGGGAGTTAAAGATACGCAGTATTTT.